Included here is one T cell receptor (beta chain) sequence, with context. Its antigen is as yet unknown. This record belongs to a study of cytomegalovirus exposure and HLA in healthy donors. As for the study in general: The same platform was used for the 120 or so validation repertoires as for the 666 first-cohort repertoires, as reported in a later analysis. Study results and caveats: One later analysis, an examination of the 90 to 150 validation repertoires, found that first-cohort TCR clusters tended to co-occur in them.

The donors were part of the approximately 120-subject validation cohort, which stood apart from the approximately 640-subject first cohort. Here immunoSEQ multiplex PCR was the method, and the copy in TCRdb shows in-frame clones only, minus some. The table lists approximately 99,000 clones, approximately 94% of them singletons. CDR1 is LGHNA, CDR2 YSLEER, per germline. V was cut by 5 bases and J by 0 bases, with 14 bases left in between. CDR3 size: 16 residues. The sequenced material came from PBMCs. This TCR was sampled from a woman under 30 in good health and CMV-seronegative. This chain joins TRBV4-3 and TRBJ2-1, with a tentative D call TRBD2 (7 bases). CDR3 protein: CASSRGGRLSYNEQFF. In DNA form, the CDR3 reads TGCGCCAGCAGCAGGGGGGGGCGGCTCTCCTACAATGAGCAGTTCTTC.